This section outlines one TCR beta chain sequence together with its context. These data originate in a study of T cell changes during pregnancy in multiple sclerosis. The data were produced by immunoSEQ multiplex PCR, yet TCRdb's version contains in-frame clones alone and is incomplete. The sample yields more than 45,000 clones, approximately 93% seen once. V lost 0 bases, J lost 5 bases, and 16 bases lay in between. Germline V lookup: CDR1 MNHNS, CDR2 SASEGT. CDR3 size: 16 residues. Material: CD4+ T cells from peripheral blood mononuclear cells, obtained in the first trimester of pregnancy. The rearrangement joins TRBV6-1 to TRBJ1-2, with no clear D. This receptor was taken from a female donor with multiple sclerosis, enrolled in a pregnancy study. The CDR3 sequence: CASSEARGGLQYGYTF. The CDR3 nucleotides are TGTGCCAGCAGTGAAGCTCGTGGAGGGTTACAGTATGGCTACACCTTC.